The clone carrying this T cell receptor beta chain was observed a handful of times. Its antigen is unknown. The same CDR3 arises from other DNA sequences in this sample as well. Profiling relied on immunoSEQ multiplex PCR, and the TCRdb table lists in-frame clones only, not all of them. Of 950,000 to 1,300,000 clones listed, roughly 80% are singletons. This entry is derived from a study of shared clonotypes between healthy human individuals. Study observations and caveats: The donor pool, a small one, limited the genetic and exposure-history diversity represented.

Trimming removed 1 base from V and 4 bases from J; junction bases left unmatched: 4. CDR1 is SGHAT and CDR2 is FQNNGV in the germline V gene. The length of the CDR3 is 14 residues. The V gene is TRBV11-2, the J gene TRBJ2-7; 7 bases are a match to TRBD2. This receptor was obtained from a man between 18 and 29 years old in good health. Sequencing input: memory CD4+ T cells sorted from blood. Subset given: CD45RA-negative fraction. CDR3 region: CASSLGASGYEQYF. The CDR3 region has the DNA TGTGCCAGCAGCTTAGGGGCTAGCGGTTACGAGCAGTACTTC. The variable domain in full, completed from reference TRBV11-2 and TRBJ2-7, reads EAGVAQSPRYKIIEKRQSVAFWCNPISGHATLYWYQQILGQGPKLLIQFQNNGVVDDSQLPKDRFSAERLKGVDSTLKIQPAKLEDSAVYLCASSLGASGYEQYFGPGTRLTVT.